This TCR beta chain was obtained from a study of CD8+ T cells in alopecia areata. As the sequencing template, cDNA was produced by extracting RNA and reverse transcribing it. The assay was immunoSEQ multiplex PCR, and TCRdb's table has in-frame clones only and misses some. The repertoire holds roughly 200,000 clones, roughly 56% seen once, with nearly 5% in the top ten. PBMCs, the starting material, were the source of sorted CD4+ and CD8+ T cells. The sample comprised CD8+ T cells sorted from blood. The TCR sequence derives from a human donor in good health.

CDR3 DNA sequence: TGCGCCAGCAGTGCTGGACAGAAGAATGAGCAGTTCTTC. Translation gives CASSAGQKNEQFF. V gene TRBV10-1 combines with J gene TRBJ2-1; a possible D gene is TRBD1 (6 bases). The V gene's germline CDR1 is WNHNN and CDR2 SYGVQD (reference sequence). The CDR3 has 13 amino acids. V was pared by 4 bases and J by 7 bases, with 11 bases between.